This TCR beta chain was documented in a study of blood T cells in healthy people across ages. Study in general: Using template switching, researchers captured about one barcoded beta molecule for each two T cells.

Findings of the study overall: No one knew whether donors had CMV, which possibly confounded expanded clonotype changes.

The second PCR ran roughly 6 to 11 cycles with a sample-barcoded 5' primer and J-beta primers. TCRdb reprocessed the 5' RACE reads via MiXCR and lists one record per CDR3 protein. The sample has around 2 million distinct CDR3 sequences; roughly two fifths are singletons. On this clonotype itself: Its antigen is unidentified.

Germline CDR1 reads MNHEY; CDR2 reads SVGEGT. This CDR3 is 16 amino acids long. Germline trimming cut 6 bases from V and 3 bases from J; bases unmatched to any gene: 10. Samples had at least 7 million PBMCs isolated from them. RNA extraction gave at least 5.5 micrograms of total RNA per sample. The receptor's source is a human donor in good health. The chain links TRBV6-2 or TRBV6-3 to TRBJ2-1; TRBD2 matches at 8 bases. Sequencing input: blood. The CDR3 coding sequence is TGTGCCAGCAGCAGAAGAACTAGCGGTGTCTACAATGAGCAGTTCTTC. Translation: CASSRRTSGVYNEQFF.